These 17 T cell receptor beta chains came from one sample sequenced in a study of blood T cell repertoires in COVID-19. Profiled with immunoSEQ multiplex PCR; TCRdb holds only in-frame clones, not every one. This sample carries about 180,000 clones, approximately 88% of them seen once, and the ten largest clones take 6% to 7%. Sample: peripheral blood. The receptor set was obtained from a woman aged 35 to 49 with COVID-19, enrolled during active disease.

The chain combines TRBV5-5 with TRBJ2-1, with 10 nucleotides matching TRBD1. Germline values: CDR1 SGHKS, CDR2 YYEKEE (reference sequence). This CDR3 comprises 14 residues. The V gene end was trimmed by 2 bases and the J gene end by 7 bases; junction bases not matched to a gene: 3. CDR3: CASSFWTGGNEQFF. The DNA of the CDR3 is TGTGCCAGCAGCTTTTGGACAGGGGGGAATGAGCAGTTCTTC.

The V and J genes are TRBV21-1 and TRBJ1-1. TRBV21-1 is a documented pseudogene. This CDR3 is 16 amino acids long. As DNA, the CDR3 is TGTGCCAGCAGCAAAGTATCGGTCGGGATGAACACTGAAGCTTTCTTT. This encodes CASSKVSVGMNTEAFF.

The chain recombines TRBV7-7 with TRBJ1-6, with TRBD1 identical over 7 bases. This CDR3 has 16 residues. Germline loops: CDR1 SSHAT, CDR2 FNYEAQ (reference sequence). The J segment lost 5 bases and the V segment lost 4 bases, leaving 8 bases of the junction unmatched. For the CDR3, the DNA is TGTGCCAGCAGCTCCCGGGACAGCAACGATAATTCACCCCTCCACTTT. This codes for CASSSRDSNDNSPLHF.

J is TRBJ1-5 and V is TRBV14; tentatively, D is TRBD1 (5 bases). V was cut by 5 bases and J by 3 bases, with 11 bases left in between. The CDR3 totals 14 residues. Germline lookup yields CDR1 SGHDN and CDR2 FVKESK. CDR3 residues: CASSRQGFNQPQHF. DNA of the CDR3: TGTGCCAGCAGCAGGCAGGGTTTCAATCAGCCCCAGCATTTT.

The chain's CDR3 is CASSFLRSSYNSPLHF. CDR3 coding DNA: TGTGCCAGCAGTTTTCTCCGGTCCTCTTATAATTCACCCCTCCACTTT. The chain couples TRBV28 to TRBJ1-6; D not resolved. This CDR3 is 16 amino acids long. The V and J ends lost 3 bases and 4 bases respectively, with 13 bases between them. The germline CDR1 and CDR2 sequences are MDHEN and SYDVKM.

This clone was found a few times. The rearrangement links TRBV3-1 (or the pseudogene TRBV3-2) to TRBJ1-5, with 7 nucleotides matching TRBD1. The V gene end was trimmed by 0 bases and the J gene end by 4 bases; junction bases not matched to a gene: 9. CDR3 length: 17 amino acids. Germline CDR1 is LGHDT and CDR2 is YNNKEL (reference sequence). This CDR3 is CASSQERSRGRNQPQHF. CDR3 nucleotide sequence: TGTGCCAGCAGCCAAGAGCGGAGCAGGGGGAGGAATCAGCCCCAGCATTTT.

This rearrangement joins TRBV7-2 to TRBJ2-7; 10 nucleotides line up with TRBD2. This CDR3 has 15 residues. Germline V gene sequence: CDR1 SGHTA, CDR2 FQGNSA. J lost 2 bases, V lost 3 bases, and 4 bases had no gene match. Written as DNA, the CDR3 is TGTGCCAGCAGCTTTTTAACTAGCGGGACCTACGAGCAGTACTTC. Translating it yields CASSFLTSGTYEQYF.

This sequence joins TRBV6-5 and TRBJ1-1; no firm D call. There are 16 residues in the CDR3. Germline V gives CDR1 MNHEY, CDR2 SVGAGI. Trimming removed 2 bases at V and 4 bases at J, with 17 bases between. The CDR3 nucleotides are TGTGCCAGCAGTTACCCCTCGGGCCGTGGAGGCACTGAAGCTTTCTTT. Its translation is CASSYPSGRGGTEAFF.

V usage is TRBV7-9 and J usage is TRBJ2-2, with D perhaps matching TRBD1 (6 bases). Trimming pared 1 base from V and 6 bases from J, leaving 12 bases between. In germline, CDR1 is SEHNR, CDR2 FQNEAQ (reference sequence). This CDR3 comprises 15 residues. The CDR3 spells CASSLGGPLSGELFF. In DNA, the CDR3 is TGTGCCAGCAGCTTAGGGGGGCCCTTATCCGGGGAGCTGTTTTTT.

This clone was observed a handful of times. The rearrangement uses TRBV19 and TRBJ2-7; possibly TRBD1 for D (6 bases). CDR1 and CDR2 from the germline V gene are LNHDA and SQIVND (reference sequence). V was trimmed by 4 bases and J by 7 bases, leaving 14 bases between them. This CDR3 spans 13 amino acids. The CDR3 DNA sequence: TGTGCCAGTAGTACCAGCCTGAGGGGGGAGCAGTACTTC. It yields the protein CASSTSLRGEQYF. The entire variable domain, with the rest obtained from reference TRBV19 and TRBJ2-7, is as follows: DGGITQSPKYLFRKEGQNVTLSCEQNLNHDAMYWYRQDPGQGLRLIYYSQIVNDFQKGDIAEGYSVSREKKESFPLTVTSAQKNPTAFYLCASSTSLRGEQYFGPGTRLTVT.

The V gene is TRBV29-1, the J gene TRBJ2-7; 15 positions match TRBD2. Germline CDR1 SQVTM, CDR2 ANQGSEA. The CDR3 is made up of 16 amino acids. The ends lost 6 bases at V and 0 bases at J; junction bases unmatched: 6. The chain's CDR3 is CSVGGLAGGLSYEQYF. The DNA for the CDR3 is TGCAGCGTGGGGGGACTAGCGGGAGGCCTCTCCTACGAGCAGTACTTC.

The chain couples TRBV6-5 to TRBJ2-7; a possible D gene is TRBD1 (6 bases). The germline V gene has CDR1 MNHEY and CDR2 SVGAGI. The CDR3 is 14 residues long. V lost 5 bases to trimming and J lost 1 base, with 12 bases between them. CDR3 nucleotides: TGTGCCAGCAGTATAGGACAGCTATCCTACGAGCAGTACTTC. Protein: CASSIGQLSYEQYF.

V is TRBV6-6 and J is TRBJ1-5, with 8 bases that match TRBD1. Germline V lookup: CDR1 MNHNY, CDR2 SVGAGI (reference sequence). V dropped 11 bases and J dropped 3; count of bases not matched to a gene: 12. The CDR3 consists of 15 residues. Written as DNA, the CDR3 is TGTGCCCACAGTTTAACGGACAGGGACAATCAGCCCCAGCATTTT. Translated, it gives CAHSLTDRDNQPQHF.

This clone turned up a few times. The CDR3 sequence: CASSLAGGSYNEQFF. The CDR3 coding sequence is TGTGCCAGCAGCTTAGCGGGAGGGTCCTACAATGAGCAGTTCTTC. The chain couples TRBV11-3 to TRBJ2-1; 8 bases match TRBD2. The germline CDR1 and CDR2 sequences are SGHNT and YENEEA. With 1 base clipped from V and 1 base from J, the junction kept 0 bases outside the gene matches. The CDR3 has 15 residues.

The gene calls are TRBV3-1 (or the pseudogene TRBV3-2) and TRBJ1-1; D uncertain. V was trimmed by 4 bases and J by 0 bases, leaving 9 bases between them. The CDR3 spans 14 residues. The germline gives CDR1 LGHDT, CDR2 YNNKEL (reference sequence). This CDR3 reads CASSPSEVNTEAFF. CDR3 in DNA: TGTGCCAGCAGCCCATCGGAGGTGAACACTGAAGCTTTCTTT.

This chain joins TRBV7-8 and TRBJ2-5; tentative D call: TRBD2 (5 bases). CDR1 is SGHVS and CDR2 is FQNEAQ in the germline V gene. The V end lost 5 bases, the J end lost 5 bases, and 12 bases lay between the germline ends. This CDR3 has 13 residues. The CDR3 loop reads CASSLRGRETQYF. The CDR3 DNA reads TGTGCCAGCAGCCTACGGGGTCGGGAGACCCAGTACTTC.

This chain connects TRBV6-1 to TRBJ2-4; D is uncertain. This CDR3 region has 12 residues. Germline loops: CDR1 MNHNS, CDR2 SASEGT. V shed 1 base and J shed 6 bases, with 4 bases lying between them. The CDR3 loop is CASSEGLNIQYF. The CDR3 DNA is TGTGCCAGCAGTGAAGGGCTAAACATTCAGTACTTC.